This section outlines one T cell receptor (beta chain) sequence together with its context. The entry originates in a study of shared clonotypes between healthy human individuals. In the original analysis: ImmunoSEQ yielded junction-only sequences lacking quality scores, so filtering differed. TCRdb's table, derived via immunoSEQ multiplex PCR, lists solely in-frame clones and lacks some. V, J and clone size are taken as reported in that table, and D and trimming were inferred from the DNA itself. This table holds millions of clones, approximately 95% found once. Germline V gene data show CDR1 as SQVTM and CDR2 as ANQGSEA. This CDR3 has 13 amino acids. Trimming cost V 4 bases and J 7 bases, with 11 bases left between them.

The chain couples TRBV29-1 to TRBJ1-6; D is unresolved. The sample consisted of naive CD4+ T cells sorted from blood. The subset denotes: CD45RA+ positively selected. The TCR originated in a man between 18 and 35 years old in good health. The CDR3 reads CSVVLDQNSPLHF. In DNA form, the CDR3 reads TGCAGCGTTGTTCTCGATCAAAATTCACCCCTCCACTTT.